Listed below are T cell receptor beta chains from one sample, sequenced in a study of cytotoxic CD8 clonotypes in ibrutinib-treated CLL. Assay: immunoSEQ multiplex PCR; the TCRdb copy retains only in-frame clones and omits some. The data contain 150,000 or so clones, more than 75% of them singletons. The sample was PBMCs, taken after 36 months of ibrutinib treatment. Receptors were obtained from a human donor with chronic lymphocytic leukemia. Both conserved end residues are part of each CDR3. D genes are given only for firm matches. Part of the rows lack a size; the others show once, few, many or a class for expanded clones.

cdr3_nt cdr3_aa j_call v_call d_call cdr3_length clone_size
TGCACCAGCAGCCCCATGGCGGACAGGGGGACTGGAAACACCATATATTTT CTSSPMADRGTGNTIYF TRBJ1-3 TRBV1 - 17 -
TGTGCCAGCAGTTACGTACTAGCGGGGGGTCAAGAGACCCAGTACTTC CASSYVLAGGQETQYF TRBJ2-5 TRBV6-6 TRBD2 16 -
TGTGCCAGCAGAGCGGGGACCGCAAATGGCTACACCTTC CASRAGTANGYTF TRBJ1-2 TRBV28 - 13 -
TGTGCCACCAGCAGAGATCTTTACAGGGGAAGCGGCTACACCTTC CATSRDLYRGSGYTF TRBJ1-2 TRBV15 TRBD1 15 once
TGCAGTCTCAGTCGACAGGGACACACTGAAGCTTTCTTT CSLSRQGHTEAFF TRBJ1-1 TRBV29-1 TRBD1 13 -
TGTGCCAGTAGGGGGAGGGGCCAAAGCTCCTACAATGAGCAGTTCTTC CASRGRGQSSYNEQFF TRBJ2-1 TRBV19 TRBD2 16 -
TGTGCCAGTAGTATTACAATCCGAAGTCGCAATCAGCCCCAGCATTTT CASSITIRSRNQPQHF TRBJ1-5 TRBV19 - 16 -
TGTGCCAGCAGTGAGTTCCAGGGCCATGGCTACACCTTC CASSEFQGHGYTF TRBJ1-2 TRBV6-1 - 13 -
TGCACCAGCAGCCAAACCAGGGTGGTGAACACTGAAGCTTTCTTT CTSSQTRVVNTEAFF TRBJ1-1 TRBV1 - 15 -
TGCGCCAGCAGTCCTGACGAAAATGGCTACACCTTC CASSPDENGYTF TRBJ1-2 TRBV5-1 - 12 -
TGCGCCAGCAGCTTGGGGGAAGTCGTGGATACGCAGTATTTT CASSLGEVVDTQYF TRBJ2-3 TRBV5-1 - 14 -
TGTGCCAGCAGTCTGGACTCGTACAATGAGCAGTTCTTC CASSLDSYNEQFF TRBJ2-1 TRBV6-5 - 13 -
TGTGCCATCAGGCAGGGAACCGGGGAGCTGTTTTTT CAIRQGTGELFF TRBJ2-2 TRBV10-3 - 12 -
TGCGCCAGCAGCCGGGACACAAACACCGGGGAGCTGTTTTTT CASSRDTNTGELFF TRBJ2-2 TRBV5-1 - 14 -